This T cell receptor (beta chain) emerged from a study of Ad26.COV2.S vaccination and SARS-CoV-2 variants. Study-wide results and limits: Similar non-spike TCR breadth was observed in recipients of vaccine and of placebo. Assessments of TCR breadth and depth may have underestimated the total T cell responses.

Details on this clone: Antigen specificity is unknown.

Sample treatment: roughly 18 received Ad26.COV2.S at low or high dose, single or two shots; 5 received placebo; per-sample allocation not given. Samples analyzed were those drawn on day 63 after the first vaccine or placebo injection. The repertoire was sequenced with immunoSEQ multiplex PCR; TCRdb's copy has only in-frame clones and lacks some. The table has 440,000 or so clones, roughly 88% seen once; the top ten hold more than 3.5%. The CDR3 runs 18 residues. Germline loops: CDR1 LGHNA, CDR2 YNFKEQ. V was clipped by 2 bases and J by 4 bases, with 18 bases between them. V is TRBV4-2 and J is TRBJ1-6; TRBD1 might be the D (6 bases). Sequences were derived from peripheral blood, sampled in a trial of Ad26.COV2.S vaccine versus placebo. The clonotype was recovered from a person aged 18 to 65 who received the Ad26.COV2.S COVID-19 vaccine or a placebo. CDR3 DNA: TGTGCCAGCAGCCAATTAGGGGGGGGTGGGGTTTATAATTCACCCCTCCACTTT. Encoded protein: CASSQLGGGGVYNSPLHF.